The 21 T cell receptor beta chains below were found in one sample sequenced in a study of T-cell memory formation after mild COVID-19 (dated by TCRdb to the early 2020s). Library generation was performed with 5' RACE. Sequencing was performed on an Illumina NovaSeq 6000. The public reads were quality trimmed at Q25 with fastp and then assembled into clones with MiXCR by TCRdb, keeping productive beta chains. Every distinct CDR3 protein forms one entry, paired with its most common genes and DNA. The sample yields hundreds of thousands of distinct CDR3 sequences; less than 25% were counted once. The ten largest make up under 8.5% of the sample. Sequenced input: PBMCs or a T cell subset sorted from them (not recorded which). The receptors come from an adult woman who had mild COVID-19 (a few samples of this study predate the infection). The sample titles of this study are shuffled in the database, so cell type and time point are left out; the donor was told from shared clones.

The chain combines TRBV25-1 with TRBJ2-1, with 8 nucleotides matching TRBD1. The V gene end was trimmed by 8 bases and the J gene end by 4 bases; junction bases not matched to a gene: 4. In germline, CDR1 is MGHDK, CDR2 SYGVNS. This CDR3 has 13 amino acids. The CDR3: CASDRGLYNEQFF. The CDR3 DNA is TGTGCCAGCGACAGGGGATTGTACAATGAGCAGTTCTTC.

This clonotype was counted ten times or more. CDR3 in DNA: TGTGCCAGCAGCCAAGTAGGGGCGCGGTACACTGAAGCTTTCTTT. Translation gives CASSQVGARYTEAFF. The V call is TRBV14, the J call TRBJ1-1; D possibly corresponds to TRBD1 (5 bases). The CDR3 is 15 residues long. Germline CDR1 is SGHDN and CDR2 is FVKESK. V gave up 1 base and J gave up 3 bases, with 12 bases separating them.

This clonotype was seen a few times. CDR3 DNA sequence: TGCGCCAGCAGCCTCGGGGAAGGGGTCACTGAAGCTTTCTTT. Its protein is CASSLGEGVTEAFF. V is TRBV5-1 and J is TRBJ1-1; a possible D gene is TRBD1 (5 bases). Between the trimmed V and J ends, which lost 4 bases and 4 bases, there was a span of 14 bases. This CDR3 spans 14 amino acids. Germline-derived CDR1 and CDR2 are SGHRS and YFSETQ. The full variable domain, completed using reference TRBV5-1 and TRBJ1-1, is KAGVTQTPRYLIKTRGQQVTLSCSPISGHRSVSWYQQTPGQGLQFLFEYFSETQRNKGNFPGRFSGRQFSNSRSEMNVSTLELGDSALYLCASSLGEGVTEAFFGQGTRLTVV.

This clonotype has a count of ten or more. The V and J genes are TRBV24-1 and TRBJ1-2, with D hard to call. This CDR3 region has 11 residues. V shed 3 bases and J shed 7 bases, with 5 bases lying between them. Germline-derived CDR1 and CDR2 are KGHDR and SFDVKD. The CDR3 DNA sequence: TGTGCCACCAGTGATATGGGTGGCTACACCTTC. Residues: CATSDMGGYTF.

This clonotype was counted a few times. The chain employs TRBV24-1 and TRBJ2-7; D may be TRBD1 or TRBD2 (5 bases each). Trimming removed 2 bases from V and 0 bases from J, with 10 bases in between. CDR3 length equals 15 residues. The germline V gene encodes CDR1 KGHDR and CDR2 SFDVKD. The CDR3 bases are TGTGCCACCAGTGATTCCGGGACGAGCTCCTACGAGCAGTACTTC. Protein sequence: CATSDSGTSSYEQYF.

CDR3 coding DNA: TGCGCCAGCAGCCAAGGGATCTGGCCGCTCACAGATACGCAGTATTTT. Residues: CASSQGIWPLTDTQYF. The chain employs TRBV4-3 and TRBJ2-3; D unclear. The CDR3 sequence is 16 residues long. Germline V gives CDR1 LGHNA, CDR2 YSLEER. The V end was cut by 1 base, the J end by 2 bases, with 13 bases between.

The chain joins TRBV7-6 to TRBJ2-3; TRBD2 agrees at 8 bases. Germline lookup yields CDR1 SGHVS and CDR2 FNYEAQ. Trimming at V came to 5 bases and at J to 3 bases, leaving 10 bases not matched to a gene. This CDR3 is 16 amino acids long. CDR3 sequence: CASSVTSAFVTDTQYF. Written as DNA, the CDR3 is TGTGCCAGCAGCGTGACTAGCGCCTTCGTAACAGATACGCAGTATTTT.

This clonotype was found a few times. CDR3 loop: CASSPDRSRANVLTF. CDR3 coding DNA: TGTGCCAGCAGTCCCGACAGATCAAGGGCCAACGTCCTGACTTTC. The V and J genes are TRBV12-3 or TRBV12-4 and TRBJ2-6; possibly TRBD1 for D (5 bases). CDR3 size: 15 residues. V lost 5 bases and J lost 5, with 13 bases in between.

The chain links TRBV5-1 to TRBJ2-7, with a weak D call TRBD1 (5 bases). V gave up 1 base and J gave up 3 bases, with 8 bases separating them. The CDR3 length is 13 residues. CDR1 and CDR2 (germline): SGHRS, YFSETQ. CDR3 residues: CASSLRGFYEQYF. For the CDR3, the DNA is TGCGCCAGCAGCTTGAGGGGTTTCTACGAGCAGTACTTC.

This clonotype came up a few times. The rearrangement uses TRBV19 and TRBJ2-7, with D unresolved. The CDR3 spans 13 residues. Trimming left V 4 bases short and J 1 base short, with 8 bases between. Germline V lookup: CDR1 LNHDA, CDR2 SQIVND (reference sequence). This CDR3 is CASSNKGSYEQYF. The CDR3 DNA is TGTGCCAGTAGTAACAAGGGTTCCTACGAGCAGTACTTC.

In its sample, this clonotype was seen a few times. The chain couples TRBV5-6 to TRBJ2-3; D may be TRBD1 (6 bases). This CDR3 is 17 amino acids long. Germline V gene sequence: CDR1 SGHDT, CDR2 YYEEEE. The V end was cut by 3 bases, the J end by 1 base, with 18 bases between. The CDR3 region is CASSSWDTRWGTDTQYF. The DNA of the CDR3 is TGTGCCAGCAGCTCCTGGGACACCCGGTGGGGCACAGATACGCAGTATTTT.

This clonotype was counted between two and nine times. V is TRBV9 and J is TRBJ2-2; possibly TRBD2 for D (6 bases). The CDR3 loop spans 17 amino acids. V was trimmed by 2 bases and J by 4 bases, leaving 18 bases between them. The germline gives CDR1 SGDLS, CDR2 YYNGEE. Written as DNA, the CDR3 is TGTGCCAGCAGCGTGGGGGGTGGCGGGATTTTCACCGGGGAGCTGTTTTTT. Translation gives CASSVGGGGIFTGELFF. The entire variable domain, with the rest obtained from reference TRBV9 and TRBJ2-2, is as follows: DSGVTQTPKHLITATGQRVTLRCSPRSGDLSVYWYQQSLDQGLQFLIQYYNGEERAKGNILERFSAQQFPDLHSELNLSSLELGDSALYFCASSVGGGGIFTGELFFGEGSRLTVL.

This clonotype came up a few times. CDR3 DNA sequence: TGTGCCAGCAGCTTAGCAACTAGCGGGGGCTACAATGAGCAGTTCTTC. This encodes CASSLATSGGYNEQFF. The chain is built from TRBV11-2 and TRBJ2-1; TRBD2 matches 11 bases. The V gene's germline CDR1 is SGHAT and CDR2 FQNNGV. This CDR3 has 16 residues. V lost 1 base to trimming and J lost 3 bases; unmatched junction nucleotides: 2.

The rearrangement uses TRBV18 and TRBJ1-5; possibly TRBD1 for D (5 bases). Between the trimmed V and J ends, which lost 3 bases and 2 bases, there was a span of 23 bases. The germline V gene has CDR1 KGHSH and CDR2 LQKENI. The CDR3 covers 19 residues. CDR3 coding DNA: TGTGCCAGCTCACCCCTGGGACGGACCCTGGGTTTGGGCAATCAGCCCCAGCATTTT. Translating gives CASSPLGRTLGLGNQPQHF.

The chain has TRBV29-1 and TRBJ2-1; D unresolved. With 5 bases removed from V and 5 bases from J, the gap between germline ends came to 4 bases. CDR3 length: 10 amino acids. Germline V gene sequence: CDR1 SQVTM, CDR2 ANQGSEA. Here the CDR3 reads CSVSDNEQFF. Here the CDR3 DNA reads TGCAGCGTTAGCGACAATGAGCAGTTCTTC.

In its sample, this clonotype was seen a few times. V usage is TRBV12-3 or TRBV12-4 and J usage is TRBJ2-1; a possible D gene is TRBD2 (5 bases). V shed 4 bases and J shed 11 bases, with 12 bases lying between them. The CDR3 consists of 12 residues. DNA for the CDR3: TGTGCCAGCAGTTCACGGGGAGTAAAGCAGTTCTTC. Amino acids: CASSSRGVKQFF.

The genes are TRBV12-3 or TRBV12-4 and TRBJ2-1; 11 bases fit TRBD2. The CDR3 is 14 residues long. The V gene end was trimmed by 5 bases and the J gene end by 9 bases; junction bases not matched to a gene: 6. CDR3 protein: CASSPPGLAAEQFF. The CDR3 DNA sequence: TGTGCCAGCAGTCCACCGGGACTAGCGGCTGAGCAGTTCTTC.

This clonotype was seen more than once but under ten times. The chain joins TRBV20-1 to TRBJ2-7; D is perhaps TRBD2 (6 bases). The ends were cut back, 1 base at V and 6 bases at J, with 10 bases in the middle. The V gene's germline CDR1 is DFQATT and CDR2 SNEGSKA (reference sequence). The CDR3 loop spans 12 amino acids. This CDR3 is CSARAEGGEQYF. The CDR3 nucleotides are TGCAGTGCTAGAGCGGAGGGAGGCGAGCAGTACTTC.

Remarks on this clonotype: This clone may be a read error of a much larger clone one base away. The rearrangement uses TRBV14 and TRBJ2-1; tentatively, D is TRBD2 (6 bases). V dropped 0 bases and J dropped 0 bases, with 9 bases sitting between them. Germline values: CDR1 SGHDN, CDR2 FVKESK. This CDR3 spans 16 amino acids. For the CDR3, the DNA is TGTGCCAGCAGCCAAGATCTAGCGAGCTCCTACAATGAGCAGTTCTTC. Residues: CASSQDLASSYNEQFF. Using reference TRBV14 and TRBJ2-1 for the parts outside the CDR3, the full variable domain is EAGVTQFPSHSVIEKGQTVTLRCDPISGHDNLYWYRRVMGKEIKFLLHFVKESKQDESGMPNNRFLAERTGGTYSTLKVQPAELEDSGVYFCASSQDLASSYNEQFFGPGTRLTVL.

This clonotype was seen a handful of times. The V gene is TRBV11-2, the J gene TRBJ2-5, with 10 bases that match TRBD2. This CDR3 spans 17 amino acids. V shed 4 bases, J shed 2 bases, and the junction held 10 bases outside the gene matches. The germline CDR1 and CDR2 sequences are SGHAT and FQNNGV. DNA for the CDR3: TGTGCCAGCAGCTGGTGGACTAGCGGCAAAAAACAAGAGACCCAGTACTTC. This translates into CASSWWTSGKKQETQYF.

The rearrangement links TRBV15 to TRBJ2-1, with 7 positions matching TRBD2. Germline-derived CDR1 and CDR2 are LNHNV and YYDKDF (reference sequence). The CDR3 totals 15 residues. Trimming took 1 base from V and 7 from J; bases not matched to a gene: 7. The CDR3 bases are TGTGCCACCAGCAGAGGGGGCGGGAGTGGGAATGAGCAGTTCTTC. Protein sequence: CATSRGGGSGNEQFF.